This paragraph reports one T cell receptor beta chain. The antigen is not known. These data originate in a study of cytomegalovirus exposure and HLA in healthy donors. Study-wide results and caveats: It was taken for granted in presence/absence analyses that sequencing depth across donors was roughly uniform.

The study ran its PCR with 60 Vbeta and 13 Jbeta primers. The table came from immunoSEQ multiplex PCR; TCRdb's copy has only in-frame clones and leaves some out. The repertoire holds roughly 130,000 clones, with roughly 73% as singletons. V was pared by 4 bases and J by 6 bases, with 4 bases of the junction left unmatched. Germline V CDR1 and CDR2: KGHSH, LQKENI. The CDR3 spans 13 residues. The rearrangement joins TRBV18 to TRBJ1-2; 8 bases match TRBD1. Input material: PBMCs. The clonotype originates from a woman between 40 and 50 years old in good health and CMV-seronegative. The CDR3 bases are TGTGCCAGCTCACTGGACAGGGAGGATGGCTACACCTTC. Its translation is CASSLDREDGYTF.